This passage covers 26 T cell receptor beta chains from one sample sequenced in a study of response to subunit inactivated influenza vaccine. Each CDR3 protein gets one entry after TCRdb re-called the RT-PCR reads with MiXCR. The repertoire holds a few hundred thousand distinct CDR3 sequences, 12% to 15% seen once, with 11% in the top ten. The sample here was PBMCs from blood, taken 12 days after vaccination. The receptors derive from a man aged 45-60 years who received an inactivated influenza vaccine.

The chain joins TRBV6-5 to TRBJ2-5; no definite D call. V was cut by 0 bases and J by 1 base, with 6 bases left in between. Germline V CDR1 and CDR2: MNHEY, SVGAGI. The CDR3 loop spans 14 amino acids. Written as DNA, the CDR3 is TGTGCCAGCAGTTACTCAGGCACCCAAGAGACCCAGTACTTC. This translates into CASSYSGTQETQYF.

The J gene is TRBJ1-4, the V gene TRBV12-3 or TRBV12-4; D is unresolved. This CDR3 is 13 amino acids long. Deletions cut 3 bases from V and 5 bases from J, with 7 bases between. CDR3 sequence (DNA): TGTGCCAGCAGTTTTTCGGTCAATGAAAAACTGTTTTTT. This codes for CASSFSVNEKLFF.

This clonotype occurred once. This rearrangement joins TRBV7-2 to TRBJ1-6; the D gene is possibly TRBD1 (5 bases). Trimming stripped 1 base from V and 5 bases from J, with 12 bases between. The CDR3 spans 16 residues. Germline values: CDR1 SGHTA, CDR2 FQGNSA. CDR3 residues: CASSLGGAGHNSPLHF. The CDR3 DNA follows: TGTGCCAGCAGCTTAGGAGGGGCTGGCCATAATTCACCCCTCCACTTT.

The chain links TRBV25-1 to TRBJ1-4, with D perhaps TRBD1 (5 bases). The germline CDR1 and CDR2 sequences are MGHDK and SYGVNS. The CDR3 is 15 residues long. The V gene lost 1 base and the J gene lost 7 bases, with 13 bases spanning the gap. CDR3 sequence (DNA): TGTGCCAGCAGTGAATGGGTGGGGAGGGGTGAAAAACTGTTTTTT. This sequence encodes CASSEWVGRGEKLFF.

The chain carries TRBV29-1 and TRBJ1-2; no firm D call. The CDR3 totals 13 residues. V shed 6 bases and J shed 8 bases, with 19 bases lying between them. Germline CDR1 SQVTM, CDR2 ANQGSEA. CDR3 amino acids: CSVVSLRQEGYTF. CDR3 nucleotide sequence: TGCAGCGTAGTTTCGCTCCGCCAGGAGGGCTACACCTTC.

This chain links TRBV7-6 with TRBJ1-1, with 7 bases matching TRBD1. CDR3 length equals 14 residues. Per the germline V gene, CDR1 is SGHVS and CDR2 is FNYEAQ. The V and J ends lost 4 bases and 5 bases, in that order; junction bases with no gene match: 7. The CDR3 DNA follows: TGTGCCAGCAGCTCGCAACAGGGGAGGACTGAAGCTTTCTTT. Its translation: CASSSQQGRTEAFF. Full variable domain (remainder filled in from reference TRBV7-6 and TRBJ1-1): GAGVSQSPRYKVTKRGQDVALRCDPISGHVSLYWYRQALGQGPEFLTYFNYEAQQDKSGLPNDRFSAERPEGSISTLTIQRTEQRDSAMYRCASSSQQGRTEAFFGQGTRLTVV.

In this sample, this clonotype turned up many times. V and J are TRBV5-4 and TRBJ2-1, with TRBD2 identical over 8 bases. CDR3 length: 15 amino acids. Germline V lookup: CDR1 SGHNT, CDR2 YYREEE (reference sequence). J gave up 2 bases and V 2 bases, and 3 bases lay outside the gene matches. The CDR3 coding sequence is TGTGCCAGCAGCTTAGCGGGAGCCACCTACAATGAGCAGTTCTTC. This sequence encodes CASSLAGATYNEQFF. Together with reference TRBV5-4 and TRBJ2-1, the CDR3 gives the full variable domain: ETGVTQSPTHLIKTRGQQVTLRCSSQSGHNTVSWYQQALGQGPQFIFQYYREEENGRGNFPPRFSGLQFPNYSSELNVNALELDDSALYLCASSLAGATYNEQFFGPGTRLTVL.

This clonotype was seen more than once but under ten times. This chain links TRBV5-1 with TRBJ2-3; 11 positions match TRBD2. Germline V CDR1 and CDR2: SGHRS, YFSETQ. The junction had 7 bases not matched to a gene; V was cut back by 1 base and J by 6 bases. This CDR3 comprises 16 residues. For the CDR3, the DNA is TGCGCCAGCAGCTTGACCGGGACTAGCGGTGGGGATACGCAGTATTTT. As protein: CASSLTGTSGGDTQYF.

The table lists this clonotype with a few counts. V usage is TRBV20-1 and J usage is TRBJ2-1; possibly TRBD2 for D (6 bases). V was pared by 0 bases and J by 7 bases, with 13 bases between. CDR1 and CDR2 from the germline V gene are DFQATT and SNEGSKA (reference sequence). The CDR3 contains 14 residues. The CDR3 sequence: CSARDLGTGNEQFF. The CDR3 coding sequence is TGCAGTGCTAGAGATCTGGGGACTGGGAATGAGCAGTTCTTC.

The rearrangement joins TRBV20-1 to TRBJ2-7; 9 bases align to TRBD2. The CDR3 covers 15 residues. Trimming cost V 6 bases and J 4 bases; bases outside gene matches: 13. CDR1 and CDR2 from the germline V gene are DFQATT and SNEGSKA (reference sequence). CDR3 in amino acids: CSAEVQLAGKYEQYF. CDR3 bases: TGCAGTGCCGAGGTGCAGCTAGCGGGGAAGTACGAGCAGTACTTC.

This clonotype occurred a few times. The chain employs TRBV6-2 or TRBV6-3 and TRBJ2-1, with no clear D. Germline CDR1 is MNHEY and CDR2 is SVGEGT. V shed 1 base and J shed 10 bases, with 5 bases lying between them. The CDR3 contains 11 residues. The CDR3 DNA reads TGTGCCAGCAGTTACTATGGGGAGCAGTTCTTC. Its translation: CASSYYGEQFF.

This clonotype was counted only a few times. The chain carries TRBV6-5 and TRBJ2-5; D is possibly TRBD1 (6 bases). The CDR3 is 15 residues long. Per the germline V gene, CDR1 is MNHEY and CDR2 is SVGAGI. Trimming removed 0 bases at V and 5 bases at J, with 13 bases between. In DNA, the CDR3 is TGTGCCAGCAGTTACTCGTTACAGGGTGGGGAGACCCAGTACTTC. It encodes CASSYSLQGGETQYF.

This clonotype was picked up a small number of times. This CDR3 reads CASSVGVQGAGDTQYF. CDR3 nucleotides: TGTGCCAGCAGCGTAGGGGTACAGGGGGCAGGAGATACGCAGTATTTT. The chain carries TRBV9 and TRBJ2-3; 9 bases fit TRBD1. After removal of 0 bases from V and 5 bases from J, the junction contained 7 bases not matched to a gene. Germline V CDR1 and CDR2: SGDLS, YYNGEE. The CDR3 is 16 amino acids.

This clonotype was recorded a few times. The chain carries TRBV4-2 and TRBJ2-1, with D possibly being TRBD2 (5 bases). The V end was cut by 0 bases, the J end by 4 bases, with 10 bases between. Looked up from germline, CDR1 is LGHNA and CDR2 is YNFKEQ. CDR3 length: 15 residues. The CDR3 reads CASSQDAGGYNEQFF. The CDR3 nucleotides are TGTGCCAGCAGCCAAGATGCGGGTGGATACAATGAGCAGTTCTTC.

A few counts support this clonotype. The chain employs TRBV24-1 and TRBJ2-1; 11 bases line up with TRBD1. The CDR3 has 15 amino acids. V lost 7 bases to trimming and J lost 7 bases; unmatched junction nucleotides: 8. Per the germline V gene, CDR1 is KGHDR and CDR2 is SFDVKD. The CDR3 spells CATSPGTGGRNEQFF. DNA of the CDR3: TGTGCCACCAGCCCCGGGACAGGGGGAAGGAATGAGCAGTTCTTC.

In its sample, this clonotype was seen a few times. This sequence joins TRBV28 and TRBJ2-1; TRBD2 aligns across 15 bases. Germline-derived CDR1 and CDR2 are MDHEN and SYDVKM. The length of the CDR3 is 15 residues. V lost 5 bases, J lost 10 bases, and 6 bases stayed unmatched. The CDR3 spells CASSTGTSGRREQFF. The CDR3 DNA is TGTGCCAGCAGTACAGGGACTAGCGGGAGGAGGGAGCAGTTCTTC.

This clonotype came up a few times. This CDR3 reads CASSLLEQGFTLHF. CDR3 nucleotides: TGTGCCAGCAGCTTATTGGAACAGGGTTTCACCCTCCACTTT. V and J are TRBV7-8 and TRBJ1-6; a weak D match, TRBD1 (6 bases). Trimming removed 2 bases from V and 14 bases from J, with 16 bases in between. This CDR3 is built from 14 residues. CDR1 SGHVS and CDR2 FQNEAQ come from the germline V gene. The full variable domain, rest sourced from reference TRBV7-8 and TRBJ1-6, is GAGVSQSPRYKVAKRGQDVALRCDPISGHVSLFWYQQALGQGPEFLTYFQNEAQLDKSGLPSDRFFAERPEGSVSTLKIQRTQQEDSAVYLCASSLLEQGFTLHFGNGTRLTVT.

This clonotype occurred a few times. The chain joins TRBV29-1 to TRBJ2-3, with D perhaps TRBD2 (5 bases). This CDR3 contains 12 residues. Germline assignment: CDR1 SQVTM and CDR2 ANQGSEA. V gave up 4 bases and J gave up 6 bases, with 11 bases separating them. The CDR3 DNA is TGCAGCGTTGGTGGGAGAGGGGATACGCAGTATTTT. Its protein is CSVGGRGDTQYF.

CDR3 loop: CASSLLNVADTQYF. CDR3 DNA: TGTGCCAGCAGCTTGTTAAATGTGGCAGATACGCAGTATTTT. The chain is built from TRBV7-8 and TRBJ2-3; no clear D. In germline, CDR1 is SGHVS, CDR2 FQNEAQ. This CDR3 contains 14 residues. Between the trimmed V and J ends, which lost 3 bases and 4 bases, there was a span of 11 bases.

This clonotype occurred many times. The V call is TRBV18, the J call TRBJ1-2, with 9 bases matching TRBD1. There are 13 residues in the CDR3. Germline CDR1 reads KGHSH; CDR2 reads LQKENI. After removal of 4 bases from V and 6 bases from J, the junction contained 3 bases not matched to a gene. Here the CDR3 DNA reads TGTGCCAGCTCACTCGACAGGGGGAATGGCTACACCTTC. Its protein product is CASSLDRGNGYTF.

The CDR3 coding sequence is TGTGCCAGCAGTTTTAGGGAGACCTCCTACAATGAGCAGTTCTTC. Translation: CASSFRETSYNEQFF. The chain couples TRBV12-3 or TRBV12-4 to TRBJ2-1; possibly TRBD2 for D (5 bases). The V end was cut by 3 bases, the J end by 0 bases, with 9 bases between. This CDR3 has 15 residues.

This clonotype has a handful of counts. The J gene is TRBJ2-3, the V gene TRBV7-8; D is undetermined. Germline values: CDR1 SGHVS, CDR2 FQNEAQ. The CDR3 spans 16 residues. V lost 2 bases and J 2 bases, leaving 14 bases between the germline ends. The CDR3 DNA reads TGTGCCAGCAGCTTACCTGGGCGGCGCCACACAGATACGCAGTATTTT. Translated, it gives CASSLPGRRHTDTQYF.

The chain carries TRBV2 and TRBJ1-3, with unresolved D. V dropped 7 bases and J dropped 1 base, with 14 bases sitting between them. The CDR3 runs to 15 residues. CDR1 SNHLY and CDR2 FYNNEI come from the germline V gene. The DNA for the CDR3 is TGTGCCAGCACCGGCCTAGCTCCTTCTGGAAACACCATATATTTT. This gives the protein CASTGLAPSGNTIYF. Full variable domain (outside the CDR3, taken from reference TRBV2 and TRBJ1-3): EPEVTQTPSHQVTQMGQEVILRCVPISNHLYFYWYRQILGQKVEFLVSFYNNEISEKSEIFDDQFSVERPDGSNFTLKIRSTKLEDSAMYFCASTGLAPSGNTIYFGEGSWLTVV.

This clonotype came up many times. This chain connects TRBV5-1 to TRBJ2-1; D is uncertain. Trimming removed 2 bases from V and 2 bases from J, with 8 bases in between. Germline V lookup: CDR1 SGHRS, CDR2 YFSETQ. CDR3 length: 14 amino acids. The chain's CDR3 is CASSLLDPYNEQFF. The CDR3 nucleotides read TGCGCCAGCAGCTTACTGGATCCCTACAATGAGCAGTTCTTC.

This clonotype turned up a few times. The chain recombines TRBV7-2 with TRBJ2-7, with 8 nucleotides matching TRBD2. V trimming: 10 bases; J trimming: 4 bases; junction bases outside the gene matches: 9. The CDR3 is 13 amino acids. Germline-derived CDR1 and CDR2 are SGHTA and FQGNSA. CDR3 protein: CATTTSGYYEQYF. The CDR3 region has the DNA TGTGCCACCACAACTAGCGGTTATTACGAGCAGTACTTC.

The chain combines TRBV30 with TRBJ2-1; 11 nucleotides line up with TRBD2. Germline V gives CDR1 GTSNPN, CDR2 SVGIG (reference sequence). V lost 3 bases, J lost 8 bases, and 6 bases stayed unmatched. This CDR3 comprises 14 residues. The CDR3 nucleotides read TGTGCCTGGAGCATTAGCGGGGGGGCCGATGAGCAGTTCTTC. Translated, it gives CAWSISGGADEQFF.